The subject of this entry is one TCR beta chain. The antigen remains undetermined. Both TRBC1 and TRBC2 were covered by a beta constant-region primer of two equimolar oligonucleotides. Ligated cDNA was amplified by four rounds of PCR with nested alpha and beta constant-region primers and SP2. TCRdb reprocessed the UMI-ligation and nested PCR reads via MiXCR and lists one record per CDR3 protein. The sample shows roughly 150,000 distinct CDR3 sequences, roughly 22% of them seen only once. This entry comes from a study of naive and memory T cell subsets. Findings and limits, study-wide: Possibly reflecting memory cells re-expressing CD45RA, a few larger clonotypes occurred in naive repertoires, especially CD8. From naive to CM, EM and EMRA, diversity decreased and Gini increased.

Trimming removed 1 base from V and 8 bases from J, with 15 bases in between. This CDR3 has 16 amino acids. Germline V gene sequence: CDR1 LGHDT, CDR2 YNNKEL (reference sequence). CMV status came from CD4+ IFNgamma after overnight CMV lysate stimulation. Sample: naive CD4+ T cells from blood. The chain has TRBV3-1 and TRBJ1-6; the D gene is possibly TRBD1 (5 bases). The receptor was isolated from a human donor in good health. CDR3 coding DNA: TGTGCCAGCAGCCAAGGGGCTGCAGGGCAGGATTCACCCCTCCACTTT. Translation gives CASSQGAAGQDSPLHF. The whole variable domain, remainder taken from reference TRBV3-1 and TRBJ1-6, is DTAVSQTPKYLVTQMGNDKSIKCEQNLGHDTMYWYKQDSKKFLKIMFSYNNKELIINETVPNRFSPKSPDKAHLNLHINSLELGDSAVYFCASSQGAAGQDSPLHFGNGTRLTVT.